This T cell receptor beta chain comes out of a study of T cell responses to AZD1222 COVID-19 vaccine. Generated by immunoSEQ multiplex PCR, the TCRdb table keeps only in-frame clones and is missing some. The sample consists of roughly 120,000 clones, approximately 92% of them appearing once. Findings of the study overall: Repertoires were sampled only after the peak T cell response. Most donors were white British and more were female, and clonal diversity was possibly underestimated.

Concerning this clone: Its antigen remains unidentified.

The sequence derives from an adult who received the AZD1222 COVID-19 vaccine. Specimen: peripheral blood, collected 28 days after the second AZD1222 dose.

The CDR3 protein is CASSGDGSYEQYF. CDR3 sequence (DNA): TGTGCCAGTTCCGGGGACGGATCCTACGAGCAGTACTTC. The chain couples TRBV19 to TRBJ2-7; tentatively, D is TRBD1 or TRBD2 (5 bases each). The germline V and J ends were trimmed by 8 bases and 1 base, with 12 bases remaining between them. The CDR3 totals 13 residues. Germline V gene data show CDR1 as LNHDA and CDR2 as SQIVND (reference sequence).